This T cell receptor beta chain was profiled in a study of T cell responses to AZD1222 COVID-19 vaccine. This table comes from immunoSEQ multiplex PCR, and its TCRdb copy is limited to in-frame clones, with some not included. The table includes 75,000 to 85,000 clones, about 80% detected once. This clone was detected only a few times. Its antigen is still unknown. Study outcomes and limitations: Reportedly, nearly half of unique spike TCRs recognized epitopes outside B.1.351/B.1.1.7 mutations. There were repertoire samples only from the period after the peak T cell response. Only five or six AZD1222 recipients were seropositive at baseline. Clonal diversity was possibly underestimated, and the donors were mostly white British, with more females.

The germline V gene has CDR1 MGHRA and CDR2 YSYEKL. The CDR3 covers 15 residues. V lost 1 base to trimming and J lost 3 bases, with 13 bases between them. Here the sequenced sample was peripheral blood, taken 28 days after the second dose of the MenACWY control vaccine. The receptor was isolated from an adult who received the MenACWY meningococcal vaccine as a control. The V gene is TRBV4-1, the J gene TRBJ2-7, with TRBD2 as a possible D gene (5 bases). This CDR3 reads CASSQGLALLYEQYF. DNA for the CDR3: TGCGCCAGCAGCCAAGGGTTAGCGCTGCTCTACGAGCAGTACTTC.